This TCR beta chain came from a study of a mutant IDH1 vaccine in newly diagnosed glioma. Stated time point: week 35, safety follow-up. Topical imiquimod was applied with each vaccine dose, which held 300 ug of mutant IDH1 20-mer peptide. As regards this clone: What it recognizes is unknown.

Repertoires were generated with immunoSEQ multiplex PCR, while TCRdb's copy carries only in-frame clones and drops some. This sample has approximately 62,000 clones; roughly 80% occur once, and the top ten carry 4% to 5%. Sequencing was performed on PBMCs, taken from a glioma patient whose treatment included an IDH1 peptide vaccine. This sequence originates from a man aged 25-45 years with glioma.

Here the CDR3 DNA reads TGTGCCAGCAGTCTCTCGGGGGGAATAACTAATGAAAAACTGTTTTTT. It yields the protein CASSLSGGITNEKLFF. The chain employs TRBV27 and TRBJ1-4; possibly TRBD1 for D (5 bases). CDR1 and CDR2 (germline): MNHEY, SMNVEV (reference sequence). The CDR3 covers 16 residues. Trimming shortened V by 5 bases and J by 1 base, and 14 bases separated the two germline ends.